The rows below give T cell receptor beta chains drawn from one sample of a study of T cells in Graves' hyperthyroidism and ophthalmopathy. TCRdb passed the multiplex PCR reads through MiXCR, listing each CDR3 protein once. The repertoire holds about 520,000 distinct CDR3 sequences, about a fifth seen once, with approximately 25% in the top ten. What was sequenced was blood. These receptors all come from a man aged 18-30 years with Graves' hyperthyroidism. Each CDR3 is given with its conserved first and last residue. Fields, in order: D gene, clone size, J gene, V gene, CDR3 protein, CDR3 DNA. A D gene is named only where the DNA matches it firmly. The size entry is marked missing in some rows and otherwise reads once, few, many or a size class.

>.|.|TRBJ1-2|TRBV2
CASSPLEGNGYTF
TGTGCCAGCAGCCCCCTGGAGGGTAATGGCTACACCTTC
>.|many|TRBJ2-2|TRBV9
CASSVRDTGELFF
TGCGCCAGCAGTGTTCGGGACACCGGGGAGCTGTTTTTT
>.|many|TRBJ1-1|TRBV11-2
CASSLDPSGPEAFF
TGTGCCAGCAGCTTAGATCCATCGGGTCCTGAAGCTTTCTTT
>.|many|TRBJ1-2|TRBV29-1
CSVEQGYGYTF
TGCAGCGTCGAGCAAGGCTATGGCTACACCTTC
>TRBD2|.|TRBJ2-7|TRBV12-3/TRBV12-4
CASSLRAGVHEQYF
TGTGCCAGCAGTTTAAGGGCGGGAGTCCACGAGCAGTACTTC
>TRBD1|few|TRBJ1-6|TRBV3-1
CASSYRGFSPLHF
TGTGCCAGCAGCTACAGGGGCTTCTCACCCCTCCACTTT
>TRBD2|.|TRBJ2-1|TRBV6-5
CASSYERGVYNEQFF
TGTGCCAGCAGTTACGAGCGGGGGGTATACAATGAGCAGTTCTTC
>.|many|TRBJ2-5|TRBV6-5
CASRGWKVGETQYF
TGTGCCAGCAGGGGATGGAAGGTTGGAGAGACCCAGTACTTC
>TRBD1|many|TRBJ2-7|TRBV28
CASRLRQGDEQYF
TGTGCCAGTCGGCTACGACAGGGGGACGAGCAGTACTTC
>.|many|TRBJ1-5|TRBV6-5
CASRQGSNQPQHF
TGTGCCAGCAGACAGGGAAGCAATCAGCCCCAGCATTTT
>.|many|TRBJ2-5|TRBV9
CASSVPGGETQYF
TGTGCCAGCAGCGTACCCGGGGGAGAGACCCAGTACTTC
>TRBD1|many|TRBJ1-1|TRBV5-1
CASSLQGAVKGTEAFF
TGCGCCAGCAGCTTGCAGGGGGCGGTAAAGGGGACTGAAGCTTTCTTT
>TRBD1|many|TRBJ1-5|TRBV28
CASSALGQGARGNQPQHF
TGTGCCAGCAGTGCTCTGGGACAGGGGGCGCGGGGCAATCAGCCCCAGCATTTT
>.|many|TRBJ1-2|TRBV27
CASSLTGDNYGYTF
TGTGCCAGCAGTTTGACAGGTGATAACTATGGCTACACCTTC
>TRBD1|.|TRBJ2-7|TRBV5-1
CASSLFEETGVNEQYF
TGCGCCAGCAGCCTATTTGAGGAGACAGGGGTCAACGAGCAGTACTTC
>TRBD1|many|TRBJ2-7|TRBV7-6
CASRAGTGWFDEQYF
TGTGCCAGCAGGGCCGGGACAGGGTGGTTCGACGAGCAGTACTTC
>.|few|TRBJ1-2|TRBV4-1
CASSQDFGTGREGYTF
TGCGCCAGCAGCCAAGATTTTGGTACCGGGAGGGAAGGCTACACCTTC
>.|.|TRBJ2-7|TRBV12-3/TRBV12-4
CASRGPGVLYEQYF
TGTGCCAGCAGAGGCCCCGGGGTATTATACGAGCAGTACTTC
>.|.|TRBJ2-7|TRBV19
CASSQLARGEQYF
TGTGCCAGTAGCCAGCTGGCTCGGGGCGAGCAGTACTTC
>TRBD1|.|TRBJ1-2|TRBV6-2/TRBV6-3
CASRPGTEYGYTF
TGTGCCAGCAGACCCGGGACAGAATATGGCTACACCTTC
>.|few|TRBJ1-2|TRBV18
CASSTLPGHGGGGYTF
TGTGCCAGCTCAACCCTGCCGGGACATGGTGGCGGTGGCTACACCTTC
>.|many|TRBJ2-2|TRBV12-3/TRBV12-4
CASSLVPPGVNTGELFF
TGTGCCAGCAGTTTAGTTCCTCCAGGAGTTAACACCGGGGAGCTGTTTTTT
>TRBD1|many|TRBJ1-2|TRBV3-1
CASSFRDRGRGGAF
TGTGCCAGCAGCTTCCGGGACAGGGGGCGCGGGGGAGCCTTC
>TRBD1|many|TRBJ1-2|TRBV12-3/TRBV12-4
CASSLGDSSYTF
TGTGCCAGCAGTTTAGGGGACAGTTCCTACACCTTC
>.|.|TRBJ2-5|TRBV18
CASSPVAGEGETQYF
TGTGCCAGCTCACCAGTCGCAGGGGAAGGGGAGACCCAGTACTTC
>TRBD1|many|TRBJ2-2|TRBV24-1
CATSDSAAQGAGELFF
TGTGCCACCAGTGATTCGGCTGCACAGGGGGCGGGGGAGCTGTTTTTT
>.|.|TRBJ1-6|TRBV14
CASSQGGTYNSPLHF
TGTGCCAGCAGCCAGGGGGGGACGTACAATTCACCCCTCCACTTT
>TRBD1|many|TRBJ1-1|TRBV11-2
CASSFGEGANTEAFF
TGTGCCAGCAGCTTTGGCGAGGGGGCGAACACTGAAGCTTTCTTT
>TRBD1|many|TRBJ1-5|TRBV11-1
CASSPSRDREFNQPQHF
TGTGCCAGCAGCCCAAGCCGGGACAGGGAGTTCAATCAGCCCCAGCATTTT
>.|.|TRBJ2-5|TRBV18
CASSPRRGMSQYF
TGTGCCAGCTCACCTCGCCGTGGGATGTCCCAGTACTTC
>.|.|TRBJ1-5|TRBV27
CASSWWGAGNQPQHF
TGTGCCAGCAGTTGGTGGGGGGCCGGCAATCAGCCCCAGCATTTT